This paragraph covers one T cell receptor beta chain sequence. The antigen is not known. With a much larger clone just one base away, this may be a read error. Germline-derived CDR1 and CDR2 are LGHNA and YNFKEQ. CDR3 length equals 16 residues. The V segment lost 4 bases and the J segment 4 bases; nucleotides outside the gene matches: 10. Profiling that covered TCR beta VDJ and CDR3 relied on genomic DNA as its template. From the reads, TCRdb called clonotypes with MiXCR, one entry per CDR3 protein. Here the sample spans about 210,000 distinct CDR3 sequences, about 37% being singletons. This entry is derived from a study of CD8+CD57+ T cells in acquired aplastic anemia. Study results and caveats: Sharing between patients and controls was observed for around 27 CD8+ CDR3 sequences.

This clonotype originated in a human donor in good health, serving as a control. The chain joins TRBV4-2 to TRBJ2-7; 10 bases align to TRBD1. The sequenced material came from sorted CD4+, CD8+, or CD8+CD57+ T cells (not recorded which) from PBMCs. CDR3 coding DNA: TGTGCCAGCAGCCTTACCTCCGGGACAGGGGCGTACGAGCAGTACTTC. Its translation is CASSLTSGTGAYEQYF.